This TCR beta chain is drawn from a study of early T cells in non-severe SARS-CoV-2 infection. This CDR3 is 14 amino acids long. Germline assignment: CDR1 MDHEN and CDR2 SYDVKM. The V and J ends lost 11 bases and 0 bases respectively, with 14 bases between them. Each single cDNA molecule received a unique molecular identifier. TCRdb passed the 5' RACE reads through MiXCR, listing each CDR3 protein once. The sample has around 32,000 distinct CDR3 sequences; about 5.7% are singletons. The receptor comes from an adult who was a healthcare worker with PCR-confirmed SARS-CoV-2 infection or an uninfected control (not recorded which). Input material: whole blood. V usage is TRBV28 and J usage is TRBJ2-1; D is uncertain. CDR3: CAVISTDSYNEQFF. The CDR3 DNA reads as TGTGCCGTGATTAGTACCGACTCCTACAATGAGCAGTTCTTC.